These 5 T cell receptor beta chains originate from one sample sequenced in a study of T cells in Graves' hyperthyroidism and ophthalmopathy. RNA transcripts were the template for amplifying TCR beta CDR3 regions. TCR CDR3 regions were first amplified by RT-PCR with HTBI primers. TCRdb reprocessed the multiplex PCR reads with MiXCR, giving one entry per CDR3 protein. Of fewer than 750,000 distinct CDR3 sequences listed, about 15% are singletons. Sequenced material: blood. The receptors were sampled from a woman aged 40-49 years with Graves' ophthalmopathy.

This clonotype was observed a handful of times. This chain joins TRBV30 and TRBJ2-7, with TRBD2 as a possible D gene (5 bases). Trimming shortened V by 0 bases and J by 6 bases, and 15 bases separated the two germline ends. Germline loops: CDR1 GTSNPN, CDR2 SVGIG (reference sequence). The CDR3 length is 14 residues. The DNA of the CDR3 is TGTGCCTGGAGTGTACTAACGGGGTCTCGCGAGCAGTACTTC. Translation: CAWSVLTGSREQYF.

This clonotype was seen repeatedly, ten times or more. V and J are TRBV6-1 and TRBJ1-2; the D gene is possibly TRBD1 (5 bases). This CDR3 comprises 13 residues. CDR1 and CDR2 (germline): MNHNS, SASEGT. With 10 bases removed from V and 5 bases from J, the gap between germline ends came to 17 bases. The chain's CDR3 is CAIPGQGPYGYTF. The CDR3 DNA reads TGTGCCATTCCAGGGCAGGGCCCTTATGGCTACACCTTC.

The CDR3 coding sequence is TGCGCCAGCAGCTGGACGGAACTAGCGGGGACAGAGACCCAGTACTTC. Translated, it gives CASSWTELAGTETQYF. The rearrangement links TRBV5-1 to TRBJ2-5; 10 bases fit TRBD2. Germline CDR1 reads SGHRS; CDR2 reads YFSETQ. With V trimmed by 3 bases and J by 4 bases, 9 bases remained unmatched. The CDR3 is 16 amino acids.

This clonotype was seen repeatedly, ten times or more. The chain joins TRBV5-1 to TRBJ2-2, with 8 bases lining up with TRBD2. There are 14 residues in the CDR3. The V and J ends lost 2 bases and 9 bases, in that order; junction bases with no gene match: 6. CDR1 and CDR2 from the germline V gene are SGHRS and YFSETQ. The CDR3 DNA sequence: TGCGCCAGCAGCTTAGCGGGAGTCCCCCGGGAGCTGTTTTTT. It yields the protein CASSLAGVPRELFF.

The chain combines TRBV11-2 with TRBJ2-7; 9 bases agree with TRBD2. This CDR3 contains 16 residues. After removal of 2 bases from V and 4 bases from J, the junction contained 9 bases not matched to a gene. Germline V gene data show CDR1 as SGHAT and CDR2 as FQNNGV. The CDR3 nucleotides read TGTGCCAGCAGCTTATCACGCTTAGCGGGAGAATACGAGCAGTACTTC. Its protein product is CASSLSRLAGEYEQYF.